This entry features one T cell receptor (beta chain) sequence. Its antigen is not identified. The entry originates in a study of T cells expressing NK-cell markers. This CDR3 is built from 13 residues. CDR1 is KGHDR, CDR2 SFDVKD, per germline. The study, taken as a whole, reports: Similarly, these clonotypes led the CD3+CD56-NKG2C+ fraction as well in four donors.

The cDNA for TCR beta came from 5'RACE template switching with UMIs. Each CDR3 protein gets one entry in TCRdb, which reprocessed the 5' RACE reads and gives no DNA. Recorded here are some 390,000 distinct CDR3 sequences; the top ten clones represent approximately 12%. The rearrangement links TRBV24-1 to TRBJ2-1; TCRdb outputs TRBD1, but without DNA this stays unchecked. The source material was blood T cells: a sorted CD56 or NKG2C T cell subset, CD4+ or CD8+ T cells, or bulk PBMC T cells (not recorded which). The receptor comes from a woman aged 45-65 years in good health. CDR3 loop: CATSDLYRKGQFF.